This is a list of T cell receptor beta chains from one sample in a study of T cells in Graves' hyperthyroidism and ophthalmopathy. TCRdb recomputed calls from the multiplex PCR reads with MiXCR, one row per CDR3 protein. Of under 350,000 distinct CDR3 sequences listed, about 21% are singletons. Sequences were obtained from blood. The source is a woman in her forties or fifties with Graves' hyperthyroidism. Each CDR3 is given with its conserved first and last residue. D genes are given only for firm matches. Only some rows state a clone size, as once, few, many or a class for expanded clones.

>.|TRBV19|12|TRBJ2-1|few
TGTGCCAGTAGTCCCGGGCCGAATCTCCAGTTCTTC
CASSPGPNLQFF
>TRBD1|TRBV10-3|13|TRBJ2-3|.
TGTGCCACTCGACAGGGCGTCACAGATACGCAGTATTTT
CATRQGVTDTQYF
>.|TRBV29-1|12|TRBJ1-1|many
TGCAGCGTTTCGGGACGGAACACTGAAGCTTTCTTT
CSVSGRNTEAFF
>.|TRBV28|13|TRBJ2-2|many
TGTGCCAGCATCAACAGGAACACCGGGGAGCTGTTTTTT
CASINRNTGELFF
>.|TRBV10-3|17|TRBJ1-5|few
TGTGCCATCAGTGAGAACAGGGCTTTGTGGAGCAATCAGCCCCAGCATTTT
CAISENRALWSNQPQHF
>.|TRBV7-8|16|TRBJ1-2|few
TGTGCCAGCAGCGAAGACCGAACGGGACGCCACTATGGCTACACCTTC
CASSEDRTGRHYGYTF
>TRBD2|TRBV27|16|TRBJ2-3|.
TGTGCCAGCAGCTTATTTAGCGGGGGGGCCACAGATACGCAGTATTTT
CASSLFSGGATDTQYF
>TRBD1|TRBV27|14|TRBJ2-5|many
TGTGCCAGCAGTTTCCAGGGGGCGCAAGAGACCCAGTACTTC
CASSFQGAQETQYF
>.|TRBV28|14|TRBJ1-1|few
TGTGCCAGCACGGGGCCGGTGGGGAACACTGAAGCTTTCTTT
CASTGPVGNTEAFF
>.|TRBV30|18|TRBJ1-6|many
TGTGCCTGGAAGCTGGCGACAGGTGTACGATCCTATAATTCACCCCTCCACTTT
CAWKLATGVRSYNSPLHF
>.|TRBV9|16|TRBJ2-7|few
TGTGCCAGCAGCGCGGGGGGCGGGCCAGGGTTGAGCGAGCAGTACTTC
CASSAGGGPGLSEQYF
>TRBD2|TRBV29-1|17|TRBJ2-3|many
TGCAGCGTTGAACGGCCATGGGCTAGCGGGAGCACAGATACGCAGTATTTT
CSVERPWASGSTDTQYF